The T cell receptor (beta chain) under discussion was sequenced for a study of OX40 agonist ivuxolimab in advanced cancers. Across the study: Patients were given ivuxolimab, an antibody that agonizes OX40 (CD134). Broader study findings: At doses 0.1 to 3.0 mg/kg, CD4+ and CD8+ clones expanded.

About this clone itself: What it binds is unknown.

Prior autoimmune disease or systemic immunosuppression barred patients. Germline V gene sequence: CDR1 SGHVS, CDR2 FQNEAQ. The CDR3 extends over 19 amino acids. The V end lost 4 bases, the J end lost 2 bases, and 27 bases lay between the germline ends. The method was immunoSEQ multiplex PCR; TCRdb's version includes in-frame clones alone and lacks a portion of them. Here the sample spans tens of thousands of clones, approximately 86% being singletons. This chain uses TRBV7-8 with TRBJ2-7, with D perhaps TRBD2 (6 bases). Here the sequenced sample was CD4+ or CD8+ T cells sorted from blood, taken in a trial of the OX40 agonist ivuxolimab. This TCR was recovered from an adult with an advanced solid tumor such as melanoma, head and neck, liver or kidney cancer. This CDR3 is CASSSLRVLLADVTYEQYF. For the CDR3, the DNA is TGTGCCAGCAGCTCCCTGAGGGTTCTCTTAGCGGACGTTACCTACGAGCAGTACTTC.